This passage covers 26 T cell receptor beta chains from one sample sequenced in a study of control samples from healthy donors and cancer patients. Profiling relied on immunoSEQ multiplex PCR, and the TCRdb table lists in-frame clones only, not all of them. The sample lists 25,000 to 35,000 clones; about 86% were seen once. Sequencing was done on a sample of PBMCs. Source of these receptors: a woman aged 40-49 years with lung cancer.

The chain employs TRBV30 and TRBJ1-2; D is unclear. This CDR3 region has 13 residues. Trimming shortened V by 0 bases and J by 4 bases, and 9 bases separated the two germline ends. Germline CDR1 GTSNPN, CDR2 SVGIG (reference sequence). As DNA, the CDR3 is TGTGCCTGGAGTGTATTGTCTCGCTATGGCTACACCTTC. It is translated as CAWSVLSRYGYTF.

CDR3 nucleotide sequence: TGCGCCAGCAGTGAGCCCAGCGGGGGGGCTACAGATACGCAGTATTTT. It yields the protein CASSEPSGGATDTQYF. The chain couples TRBV10-2 to TRBJ2-3, with 10 bases that match TRBD2. Losses at the gene ends were 2 bases for V and 3 bases for J; bases not matched to a gene: 5. There are 16 residues in the CDR3. Germline lookup yields CDR1 WSHSY and CDR2 SAAADI.

The sample holds one count of this clone. This chain links TRBV18 with TRBJ1-6; D is perhaps TRBD1 (6 bases). The length of the CDR3 is 15 residues. Germline V gene sequence: CDR1 KGHSH, CDR2 LQKENI. V dropped 2 bases and J dropped 5 bases, with 10 bases sitting between them. The CDR3 DNA reads as TGTGCCAGCTCACCAGGGACACCCGATAATTCACCCCTCCACTTT. This gives the protein CASSPGTPDNSPLHF.

With respect to this clone: One end of the junction does not line up with germline, which may come from a read error. The rearrangement joins TRBV6-1 to TRBJ2-5, with 7 bases identical to TRBD1. The CDR3 sequence is 14 residues long. Germline V CDR1 and CDR2: MNHNS, SASEGT. The CDR3 DNA reads as TGTGCCAGCAGAGAAGACAGGGTCCAAGAGACCCAGTACTTC. It translates to CASREDRVQETQYF.

The V call is TRBV27, the J call TRBJ1-5; no reliable D call. V lost 5 bases and J 2 bases, leaving 10 bases between the germline ends. The CDR3 loop spans 14 amino acids. Per the germline V gene, CDR1 is MNHEY and CDR2 is SMNVEV (reference sequence). The CDR3 is CASSKGKGNQPQHF. CDR3 in DNA: TGTGCCAGCAGTAAAGGAAAGGGCAATCAGCCCCAGCATTTT.

V and J are TRBV10-3 and TRBJ2-3; D is undetermined. Trimming took off 7 bases at V and 2 bases at J, with 10 bases between the two ends. The CDR3 is 13 residues long. Germline values: CDR1 ENHRY, CDR2 SYGVKD. The CDR3 loop is CAITQPNTDTQYF. CDR3 nucleotide sequence: TGTGCCATCACCCAACCGAACACAGATACGCAGTATTTT.

J is TRBJ2-1 and V is TRBV6-6; no definite D call. This CDR3 spans 14 amino acids. The germline V gene encodes CDR1 MNHNY and CDR2 SVGAGI (reference sequence). V gave up 2 bases and J gave up 4 bases, with 9 bases separating them. The DNA for the CDR3 is TGTGCCAGCAGTTACGGTGGTGAATACAATGAGCAGTTCTTC. It translates to CASSYGGEYNEQFF.

The chain is built from TRBV4-3 and TRBJ1-1; D remains unclear. The CDR3 has 14 residues. Between the trimmed V and J ends, which lost 0 bases and 3 bases, there was a span of 8 bases. Per the germline V gene, CDR1 is LGHNA and CDR2 is YSLEER. The chain's CDR3 is CASSQEVSYTEAFF. CDR3 coding DNA: TGCGCCAGCAGCCAAGAAGTCAGTTACACTGAAGCTTTCTTT.

The chain recombines TRBV5-1 with TRBJ2-1, with 9 bases that match TRBD2. V gave up 4 bases and J gave up 9 bases; unmatched junction bases: 20. There are 18 residues in the CDR3. Germline V gene lookup returns CDR1 SGHRS and CDR2 YFSETQ. The CDR3: CASSPGVGSGGRGAEQFF. DNA for the CDR3: TGCGCCAGCAGCCCCGGTGTGGGTAGCGGGGGACGGGGGGCTGAGCAGTTCTTC.

This chain uses TRBV2 with TRBJ2-7; TRBD1 aligns across 7 bases. The CDR3 contains 14 residues. The germline V gene has CDR1 SNHLY and CDR2 FYNNEI. Trimming took 5 bases from V and 2 from J; bases not matched to a gene: 6. The DNA of the CDR3 is TGTGCCAGCAGTTCACCCGGACAGGCCTACGAGCAGTACTTC. It is translated as CASSSPGQAYEQYF.

The CDR3 protein is CASSPQGVGYTEAFF. The DNA of the CDR3 is TGTGCCAGCAGCCCACAGGGTGTGGGGTACACTGAAGCTTTCTTT. V usage is TRBV14 and J usage is TRBJ1-1; a possible D gene is TRBD1 (6 bases). CDR1 and CDR2 (germline): SGHDN, FVKESK. CDR3 length: 15 residues. Deletions cut 4 bases from V and 3 bases from J, with 15 bases between.

This chain connects TRBV5-6 to TRBJ2-1; no clear D. Trimming shortened V by 1 base and J by 9 bases, and 14 bases separated the two germline ends. Per germline, CDR1 SGHDT and CDR2 YYEEEE. The CDR3 is 14 residues long. The CDR3 here is CASSLQTQIPEQFF. The CDR3 DNA sequence: TGTGCCAGCAGCTTGCAAACACAGATTCCTGAGCAGTTCTTC.

The chain is built from TRBV11-2 and TRBJ1-2; perhaps TRBD1 as D (5 bases). V gave up 1 base and J gave up 5 bases, with 14 bases separating them. This CDR3 is built from 15 residues. The germline V gene has CDR1 SGHAT and CDR2 FQNNGV. CDR3 bases: TGTGCCAGCAGCTTAGCCGACAGTCGGATTTATGGCTACACCTTC. Protein product: CASSLADSRIYGYTF.

This clone was seen a single time. The chain recombines TRBV2 with TRBJ2-1; TRBD2 aligns across 15 bases. V gave up 6 bases and J gave up 7 bases; unmatched junction bases: 4. From germline, CDR1 is SNHLY and CDR2 FYNNEI. This CDR3 spans 15 amino acids. The CDR3 sequence: CASRGGTSGGNEQFF. CDR3 DNA: TGTGCCAGCAGAGGTGGGACTAGCGGGGGGAATGAGCAGTTCTTC.

The chain is built from TRBV28 and TRBJ1-3; TRBD1 matches at 7 bases. The CDR3 length is 13 residues. The V segment lost 10 bases and the J segment 8 bases; nucleotides outside the gene matches: 11. Germline CDR1 reads MDHEN; CDR2 reads SYDVKM. The CDR3 reads CATLRRGPDTIYF. The CDR3 DNA reads TGTGCCACCTTGAGGAGGGGGCCAGACACCATATATTTT.

The chain combines TRBV18 with TRBJ1-5, with D hard to call. The CDR3 contains 14 residues. The V gene's germline CDR1 is KGHSH and CDR2 LQKENI. The ends were cut back, 5 bases at V and 0 bases at J, with 8 bases in the middle. The CDR3 DNA follows: TGTGCCAGCTCATCGGGTTATAGCAATCAGCCCCAGCATTTT. This translates into CASSSGYSNQPQHF.

For the CDR3, the DNA is TGTGCCAGCAGCTTAGGGGTTTTCACCGGGGAGCTGTTTTTT. Translating gives CASSLGVFTGELFF. The J gene is TRBJ2-2, the V gene TRBV7-3, with D unclear. The germline V gene encodes CDR1 SGHTA and CDR2 FQGTGA. Trimming stripped 2 bases from V and 4 bases from J, with 8 bases between. The CDR3 runs to 14 residues.

V and J are TRBV28 and TRBJ2-3, with a weak D call TRBD2 (6 bases). The V and J ends lost 5 bases and 10 bases respectively, with 25 bases between them. CDR3 length equals 16 residues. Looked up from germline, CDR1 is MDHEN and CDR2 is SYDVKM. CDR3 bases: TGTGCCAGCAGTCAGGGACCTAGCGCGGGTCGGAGAGCGCAGTATTTT. The encoded protein is CASSQGPSAGRRAQYF. The full variable domain, in which reference TRBV28 and TRBJ2-3 provide the parts outside the CDR3, is DVKVTQSSRYLVKRTGEKVFLECVQDMDHENMFWYRQDPGLGLRLIYFSYDVKMKEKGDIPEGYSVSREKKERFSLILESASTNQTSMYLCASSQGPSAGRRAQYFGPGTRLTVL.

The chain links TRBV3-1 (or the pseudogene TRBV3-2) to TRBJ2-7; D is possibly TRBD1 (7 bases). The V end was cut by 1 base, the J end by 5 bases, with 18 bases between. From germline, CDR1 is LGHDT and CDR2 YNNKEL (reference sequence). CDR3 length: 16 amino acids. Written as DNA, the CDR3 is TGTGCCAGCAGCCAAGGTCAGGGGGGCAGGGGCAACGAGCAGTACTTC. Protein product: CASSQGQGGRGNEQYF.

V usage is TRBV7-8 and J usage is TRBJ2-2; D unclear. Looked up from germline, CDR1 is SGHVS and CDR2 is FQNEAQ. V was shortened by 2 bases and J by 1 base, with 11 bases between the two germline ends. The CDR3 contains 16 residues. The CDR3 DNA sequence: TGTGCCAGCAGCTTAAGTGGTCGGAGGAACACCGGGGAGCTGTTTTTT. Its protein is CASSLSGRRNTGELFF.

The chain couples TRBV30 to TRBJ1-4, with unresolved D. This CDR3 contains 12 residues. Trimming left V 4 bases short and J 7 bases short, with 10 bases between. Germline CDR1 and CDR2: GTSNPN and SVGIG (reference sequence). CDR3 loop: CAWTGNSEKLFF. DNA of the CDR3: TGTGCCTGGACGGGTAATTCTGAAAAACTGTTTTTT.

Only one count was recorded for this clone. The rearrangement joins TRBV19 to TRBJ2-1; D is unclear. The CDR3 extends over 17 amino acids. V dropped 2 bases and J dropped 2 bases, with 16 bases sitting between them. Germline V gene sequence: CDR1 LNHDA, CDR2 SQIVND (reference sequence). CDR3 in amino acids: CASSIIGQLDPYNEQFF. The CDR3 bases are TGTGCCAGTAGTATAATTGGGCAGCTAGACCCCTACAATGAGCAGTTCTTC.

The chain joins TRBV5-1 to TRBJ2-7; possibly TRBD2 for D (5 bases). Trimming stripped 5 bases from V and 7 bases from J, with 13 bases between. The CDR3 covers 12 residues. CDR1 is SGHRS and CDR2 is YFSETQ in the germline V gene. The CDR3 sequence: CASRLVGGEQYF. The CDR3 DNA sequence: TGCGCCAGCAGACTAGTCGGTGGGGAGCAGTACTTC.

V gene TRBV28 combines with J gene TRBJ2-1; weak D call: TRBD2 (7 bases). The germline V gene has CDR1 MDHEN and CDR2 SYDVKM. Deletions cut 6 bases from V and 10 bases from J, with 19 bases between. This CDR3 comprises 14 residues. CDR3 nucleotide sequence: TGTGCCAGCAGGGCTAGTGGGGGGGCGCGAGAGCAGTTCTTC. Translated, it gives CASRASGGAREQFF.

The chain combines TRBV4-2 with TRBJ2-1; D tentatively reads TRBD1 or TRBD2 (7 bases each). CDR1 and CDR2 from the germline V gene are LGHNA and YNFKEQ. This CDR3 spans 16 amino acids. V was trimmed by 0 bases and J by 9 bases, leaving 18 bases between them. The CDR3 sequence is CASSQDQGGGRGEQFF. The DNA of the CDR3 is TGTGCCAGCAGCCAAGATCAGGGGGGGGGCCGCGGTGAGCAGTTCTTC.

The chain links TRBV6-1 to TRBJ1-1, with 7 positions matching TRBD1. The CDR3 covers 16 residues. Trimming cost V 4 bases and J 4 bases; bases outside gene matches: 12. Germline CDR1 MNHNS, CDR2 SASEGT. The CDR3 nucleotides read TGTGCCAGCAGTGTAACAGGGGCGTTAACAGGCACTGAAGCTTTCTTT. Encoded protein: CASSVTGALTGTEAFF.